These T cell receptor beta chains were read from a single sample in a study of cytomegalovirus exposure and HLA in healthy donors. Clones were sequenced by immunoSEQ multiplex PCR, and TCRdb holds only the in-frame ones, with some missing. Across around 34,000 clones, the top ten clones capture about 1.9% of the sample. The sequencing input was PBMCs. These receptors came from a woman aged 40 to 50 in good health and CMV-seropositive. Both conserved end residues are part of each CDR3. Each record gives: V gene, J gene, D gene, CDR3 protein, CDR3 DNA. The D gene is left open where the match is weak.

V gene: TRBV7-9; J gene: TRBJ1-4; D gene: -; CDR3 protein: CASSLQGWDEKLFF; CDR3 DNA: TGTGCCAGCAGCTTACAGGGTTGGGATGAAAAACTGTTTTTT
V gene: TRBV2; J gene: TRBJ2-7; D gene: -; CDR3 protein: CASSDNSYEQYF; CDR3 DNA: TGTGCCAGCAGTGACAACTCCTACGAGCAGTACTTC
V gene: TRBV7-2; J gene: TRBJ2-1; D gene: -; CDR3 protein: CASSLESTGFTLYNEQFF; CDR3 DNA: TGTGCCAGCAGCTTAGAATCGACAGGCTTCACCCTCTACAATGAGCAGTTCTTC
V gene: TRBV29-1; J gene: TRBJ2-7; D gene: -; CDR3 protein: CSVEGGHEQYF; CDR3 DNA: TGCAGCGTTGAAGGAGGGCACGAGCAGTACTTC
V gene: TRBV6-6; J gene: TRBJ1-2; D gene: TRBD1; CDR3 protein: CASRLTDREIGYGYTF; CDR3 DNA: TGTGCCAGCAGACTCACCGACAGGGAGATAGGGTATGGCTACACCTTC
V gene: TRBV5-1; J gene: TRBJ2-7; D gene: TRBD2; CDR3 protein: CASSSSPSGLSQYEQYF; CDR3 DNA: TGCGCCAGCAGCTCCTCACCCTCGGGACTATCCCAGTACGAGCAGTACTTC
V gene: TRBV5-6; J gene: TRBJ1-4; D gene: TRBD1; CDR3 protein: CASSLANGRGKLFF; CDR3 DNA: TGTGCCAGCAGCTTGGCCAATGGCAGGGGGAAACTGTTTTTT
V gene: TRBV1; J gene: TRBJ2-3; D gene: -; CDR3 protein: CTSSQDGGGGTRMIDTQYF; CDR3 DNA: TGCACCAGCAGCCAAGACGGGGGCGGGGGCACGAGAATGATCGATACGCAGTATTTT
V gene: TRBV6-5; J gene: TRBJ2-1; D gene: -; CDR3 protein: CASTQGNNEQFF; CDR3 DNA: TGTGCCAGCACGCAGGGGAACAATGAGCAGTTCTTC
V gene: TRBV28; J gene: TRBJ2-5; D gene: TRBD2; CDR3 protein: CASSSTAGGWGETQYF; CDR3 DNA: TGTGCCAGCAGTTCAACCGCGGGAGGATGGGGAGAGACCCAGTACTTC